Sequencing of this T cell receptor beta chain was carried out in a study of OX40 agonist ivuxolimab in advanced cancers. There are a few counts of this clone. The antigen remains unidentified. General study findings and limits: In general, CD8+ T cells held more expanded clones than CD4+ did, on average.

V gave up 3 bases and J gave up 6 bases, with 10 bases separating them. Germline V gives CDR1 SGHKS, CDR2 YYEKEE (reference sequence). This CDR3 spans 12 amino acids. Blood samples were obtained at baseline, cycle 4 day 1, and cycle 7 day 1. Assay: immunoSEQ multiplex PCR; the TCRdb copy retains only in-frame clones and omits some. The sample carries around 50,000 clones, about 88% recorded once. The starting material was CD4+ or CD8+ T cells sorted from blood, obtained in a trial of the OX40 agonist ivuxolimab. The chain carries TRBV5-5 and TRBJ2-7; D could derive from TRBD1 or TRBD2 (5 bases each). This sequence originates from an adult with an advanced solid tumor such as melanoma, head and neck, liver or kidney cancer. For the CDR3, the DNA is TGTGCCAGCAGCTCGGGGCCCGTCGAGCAGTACTTC. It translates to CASSSGPVEQYF.